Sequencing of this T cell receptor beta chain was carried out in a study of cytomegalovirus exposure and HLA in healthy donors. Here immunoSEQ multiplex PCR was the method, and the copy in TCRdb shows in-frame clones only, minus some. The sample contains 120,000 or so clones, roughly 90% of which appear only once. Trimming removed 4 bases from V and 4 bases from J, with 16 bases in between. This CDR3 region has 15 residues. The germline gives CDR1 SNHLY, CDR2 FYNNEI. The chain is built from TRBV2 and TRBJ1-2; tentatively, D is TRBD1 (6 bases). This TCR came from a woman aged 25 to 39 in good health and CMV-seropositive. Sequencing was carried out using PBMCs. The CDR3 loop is CASSAQGGGSYGYTF. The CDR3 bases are TGTGCCAGCAGTGCACAGGGAGGGGGTAGCTATGGCTACACCTTC.